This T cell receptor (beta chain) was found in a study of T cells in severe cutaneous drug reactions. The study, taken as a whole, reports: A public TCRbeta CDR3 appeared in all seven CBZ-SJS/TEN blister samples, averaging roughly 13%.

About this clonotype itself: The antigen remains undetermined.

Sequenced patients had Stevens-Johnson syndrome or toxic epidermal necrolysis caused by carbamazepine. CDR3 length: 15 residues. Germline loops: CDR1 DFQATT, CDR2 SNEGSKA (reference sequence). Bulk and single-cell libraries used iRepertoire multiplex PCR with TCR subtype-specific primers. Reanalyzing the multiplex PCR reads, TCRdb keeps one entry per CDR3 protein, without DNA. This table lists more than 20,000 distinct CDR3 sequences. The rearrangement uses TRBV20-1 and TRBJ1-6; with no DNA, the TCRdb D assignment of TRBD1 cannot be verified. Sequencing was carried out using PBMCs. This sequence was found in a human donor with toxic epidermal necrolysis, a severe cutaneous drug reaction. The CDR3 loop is CSASKQGISNSPLHF.